The 2 T cell receptor beta chains presented below share a single source sample, sequenced in a study of low-dose radiotherapy and immunotherapy resistance in tumors (dated by TCRdb to about 2022). The sample's time point label, in plain terms: before trial treatment. The instrument given in TCRdb is Illumina MiniSeq. TCRs were amplified with Phusion for approximately 18 PCR cycles, with a constant-region primer paired with the adapter attached to the V primers. Clones were called with MiXCR by TCRdb after fastp trimmed the public reads at Q25, and only in-frame beta chains were retained. All rows with the same CDR3 protein become a single entry with the most common DNA and genes. This sample holds tens of thousands of distinct CDR3 sequences; approximately 12% were observed only once. The ten largest clones capture 6.2% of the sample. Specimen: PBMCs, collected before treatment. The source of these receptors is a female donor with ovarian cancer.

In this sample, this clonotype turned up once. The rearrangement links TRBV18 to TRBJ1-1, with 7 bases lining up with TRBD1. The germline gives CDR1 KGHSH, CDR2 LQKENI. This CDR3 is built from 15 residues. V shed 8 bases, J shed 0 bases, and the junction held 9 bases outside the gene matches. CDR3 region: CASPAQTGLNTEAFF. The CDR3 DNA follows: TGTGCCAGCCCCGCACAGACAGGGTTGAACACTGAAGCTTTCTTT.

This clonotype was detected many times. The V call is TRBV6-5, the J call TRBJ2-1; 9 bases line up with TRBD2. Germline V gives CDR1 MNHEY, CDR2 SVGAGI. Germline trimming cut 0 bases from V and 4 bases from J; bases unmatched to any gene: 4. There are 16 residues in the CDR3. CDR3 amino acids: CASSYSVAGGYNEQFF. Written as DNA, the CDR3 is TGTGCCAGCAGTTACTCGGTTGCGGGGGGGTACAATGAGCAGTTCTTC.